A single sample gave rise to the 27 T cell receptor beta chains below, sequenced in a study of PD-1 blockade in classical Hodgkin lymphoma. Specified time point: cycle 4 day 1 (C4D1), after less than 7 weeks of nivolumab. Every patient had relapsed following autologous stem cell transplantation, and cohorts differed in brentuximab vedotin exposure. Using immunoSEQ multiplex PCR, the repertoire was profiled, and TCRdb retains in-frame clones only, with some absent. The repertoire includes 40,000 to 55,000 clones, around 80% of them detected once, and roughly 35% sits in the top ten. Sample: peripheral blood mononuclear cells (PBMCs), taken before the fourth cycle of nivolumab. The receptors were gathered from a human donor with classical Hodgkin lymphoma.

The V gene is TRBV5-4, the J gene TRBJ2-7; 7 positions agree with TRBD1. The V gene's germline CDR1 is SGHNT and CDR2 YYREEE (reference sequence). The CDR3 covers 12 residues. Trimming at V came to 3 bases and at J to 7 bases, leaving 4 bases not matched to a gene. As DNA, the CDR3 is TGTGCCAGCAGCTACAGGGGTGGGGAGCAGTACTTC. Protein product: CASSYRGGEQYF.

The chain couples TRBV4-2 to TRBJ2-2; no clear D. The CDR3 runs to 16 residues. CDR1 is LGHNA, CDR2 YNFKEQ, per germline. V was pared by 0 bases and J by 3 bases, with 11 bases between. Here the CDR3 reads CASSQDLSVYTGELFF. The CDR3 bases are TGTGCCAGCAGCCAAGATTTAAGCGTATACACCGGGGAGCTGTTTTTT.

This chain links TRBV7-3 with TRBJ1-2, with TRBD1 identical over 7 bases. The CDR3 has 15 amino acids. Trimming took 4 bases from V and 7 from J; bases not matched to a gene: 12. The V gene's germline CDR1 is SGHTA and CDR2 FQGTGA. In nucleotides, the CDR3 is TGTGCCAGCAGCTCTCCCGACAGGGCGCAGGGTGGCTACACCTTC. Amino acids: CASSSPDRAQGGYTF. Full variable domain (remainder filled in from reference TRBV7-3 and TRBJ1-2): GAGVSQTPSNKVTEKGKYVELRCDPISGHTALYWYRQSLGQGPEFLIYFQGTGAADDSGLPNDRFFAVRPEGSVSTLKIQRTERGDSAVYLCASSSPDRAQGGYTFGSGTRLTVV.

The J gene is TRBJ2-1, the V gene TRBV7-3; no reliable D call. Germline lookup yields CDR1 SGHTA and CDR2 FQGTGA. The CDR3 has 14 residues. The V gene lost 5 bases and the J gene lost 7 bases, with 15 bases spanning the gap. The CDR3 bases are TGTGCCAGCAGCCCTCAAGGTACTTCGAATGAGCAGTTCTTC. Its translation: CASSPQGTSNEQFF. The entire variable domain, with the rest obtained from reference TRBV7-3 and TRBJ2-1, is as follows: GAGVSQTPSNKVTEKGKYVELRCDPISGHTALYWYRQSLGQGPEFLIYFQGTGAADDSGLPNDRFFAVRPEGSVSTLKIQRTERGDSAVYLCASSPQGTSNEQFFGPGTRLTVL.

This clone is a singleton in its sample. Being one base from a much bigger clone, this may be a read error. The V and J genes are TRBV11-3 and TRBJ2-7; maybe TRBD2 (7 bases). This CDR3 has 16 residues. Germline values: CDR1 SGHNT, CDR2 YENEEA. V lost 5 bases to trimming and J lost 3 bases, with 20 bases between them. CDR3 amino acids: CASSQDLRGGNYEQYF. The CDR3 region has the DNA TGTGCCAGCAGCCAAGATCTGAGGGGGGGAAACTACGAGCAGTACTTC.

J is TRBJ1-2 and V is TRBV7-6, with 7 bases matching TRBD1. Germline assignment: CDR1 SGHVS and CDR2 FNYEAQ. The CDR3 contains 14 residues. V was clipped by 5 bases and J by 8 bases; unmatched bases: 11. The CDR3: CASSTRDSRRGYTF. The CDR3 DNA sequence: TGTGCCAGCAGCACCCGGGACAGTCGTAGAGGCTACACCTTC.

The chain carries TRBV4-1 and TRBJ2-7; 14 bases are a match to TRBD2. The CDR3 extends over 17 amino acids. Germline V gene lookup returns CDR1 MGHRA and CDR2 YSYEKL. The ends lost 2 bases at V and 2 bases at J; junction bases unmatched: 5. CDR3 nucleotides: TGCGCCAGCAGCCAATCCGGGACTAGCGGGGGAACCTACGAGCAGTACTTC. Translation: CASSQSGTSGGTYEQYF.

This clone was seen a few times. The J gene is TRBJ2-7, the V gene TRBV6-5; either TRBD1 or TRBD2 may supply D (6 bases each). Per the germline V gene, CDR1 is MNHEY and CDR2 is SVGAGI. The CDR3 is made up of 12 amino acids. V lost 11 bases and J 6 bases, leaving 17 bases between the germline ends. CDR3 bases: TGTGCCTCCAGCGGCCGGGGGCGCGAGCAGTACTTC. Translated, it gives CASSGRGREQYF.

The CDR3 coding sequence is TGTGCCAGTAGTACCCGACAGGGGGCAAACTACGAGCAGTACTTC. Translated, it gives CASSTRQGANYEQYF. The chain employs TRBV19 and TRBJ2-7; 10 bases line up with TRBD1. The CDR3 is 15 amino acids. Germline CDR1 reads LNHDA; CDR2 reads SQIVND (reference sequence). After removal of 4 bases from V and 3 bases from J, the junction contained 6 bases not matched to a gene.

J is TRBJ2-2 and V is TRBV30, with a possible D match to TRBD2 (6 bases). The V gene lost 2 bases and the J gene lost 4 bases, with 14 bases spanning the gap. The CDR3 is 15 residues long. Germline-derived CDR1 and CDR2 are GTSNPN and SVGIG (reference sequence). CDR3 protein: CAWSTGLPGTGELFF. The CDR3 DNA is TGTGCCTGGAGTACGGGACTCCCGGGCACCGGGGAGCTGTTTTTT.

This chain joins TRBV6-5 and TRBJ1-2; 9 bases match TRBD1. This CDR3 is 13 amino acids long. V shed 6 bases, J shed 4 bases, and the junction held 3 bases outside the gene matches. Germline-derived CDR1 and CDR2 are MNHEY and SVGAGI. This chain's CDR3 is CASRMTGGYGYTF. CDR3 in DNA: TGTGCCAGCAGAATGACAGGGGGCTATGGCTACACCTTC.

The chain carries TRBV7-3 and TRBJ2-7, with unresolved D. Germline V gene sequence: CDR1 SGHTA, CDR2 FQGTGA. This CDR3 is built from 13 residues. The ends were cut back, 2 bases at V and 3 bases at J, with 8 bases in the middle. The CDR3 region is CASSLSTGYEQYF. CDR3 coding DNA: TGTGCCAGCAGCTTATCGACTGGCTACGAGCAGTACTTC.

The rearrangement joins TRBV5-1 to TRBJ2-1, with 7 bases identical to TRBD2. There are 15 residues in the CDR3. Germline CDR1 and CDR2: SGHRS and YFSETQ. Germline trimming cut 0 bases from V and 4 bases from J; bases unmatched to any gene: 4. CDR3 protein: CASSLAGGGYNEQFF. The CDR3 nucleotides read TGCGCCAGCAGCTTGGCCGGGGGAGGGTACAATGAGCAGTTCTTC. Based on the CDR3 plus reference TRBV5-1 and TRBJ2-1, the full variable domain is KAGVTQTPRYLIKTRGQQVTLSCSPISGHRSVSWYQQTPGQGLQFLFEYFSETQRNKGNFPGRFSGRQFSNSRSEMNVSTLELGDSALYLCASSLAGGGYNEQFFGPGTRLTVL.

The chain joins TRBV4-2 to TRBJ2-1; D gene uncertain. V gave up 1 base and J gave up 5 bases, with 9 bases separating them. The CDR3 contains 14 residues. From germline, CDR1 is LGHNA and CDR2 YNFKEQ. CDR3 in amino acids: CASSQGTSDNEQFF. The CDR3 DNA reads TGTGCCAGCAGCCAAGGGACCTCAGACAATGAGCAGTTCTTC.

V usage is TRBV4-3 and J usage is TRBJ1-2, with D possibly being TRBD1 (5 bases). The germline V gene encodes CDR1 LGHNA and CDR2 YSLEER. Trimming removed 0 bases from V and 2 bases from J, with 10 bases in between. CDR3 length: 15 residues. Written as DNA, the CDR3 is TGCGCCAGCAGCCAAGACTCAGGGTCAAACTATGGCTACACCTTC. It encodes CASSQDSGSNYGYTF.

This chain uses TRBV5-1 with TRBJ2-7; the match to TRBD2 covers 10 bases. Trimming cost V 7 bases and J 7 bases; bases outside gene matches: 8. The CDR3 totals 13 residues. CDR1 and CDR2 from the germline V gene are SGHRS and YFSETQ. This chain's CDR3 is CASRSGGAREQYF. The DNA for the CDR3 is TGCGCCAGCCGAAGCGGGGGGGCGCGGGAGCAGTACTTC.

V gene TRBV6-5 combines with J gene TRBJ2-2; no clear D gene. The germline CDR1 and CDR2 sequences are MNHEY and SVGAGI. V was cut by 0 bases and J by 3 bases, with 2 bases left in between. CDR3 length equals 13 residues. The CDR3 region is CASSYSYTGELFF. The DNA of the CDR3 is TGTGCCAGCAGTTACTCGTACACCGGGGAGCTGTTTTTT.

This clone was seen just once. CDR3 loop: CASSLQTGSADTQYF. For the CDR3, the DNA is TGTGCCAGCAGCCTGCAGACAGGGAGCGCAGATACGCAGTATTTT. The chain recombines TRBV5-6 with TRBJ2-3; 7 bases are shared with TRBD1. Per the germline V gene, CDR1 is SGHDT and CDR2 is YYEEEE. This CDR3 has 15 amino acids. V shed 4 bases, J shed 4 bases, and the junction held 9 bases outside the gene matches.

The chain joins TRBV5-1 to TRBJ2-7; D is unresolved. V gave up 2 bases and J gave up 2 bases, with 11 bases separating them. Germline-derived CDR1 and CDR2 are SGHRS and YFSETQ. CDR3 length: 14 amino acids. CDR3 region: CASSFEVPAYEQYF. CDR3 in DNA: TGCGCCAGCAGCTTCGAAGTTCCCGCCTACGAGCAGTACTTC.

V is TRBV5-1 and J is TRBJ2-6, with 7 bases aligning to TRBD2. V was clipped by 4 bases and J by 2 bases; unmatched bases: 3. CDR3 length equals 15 residues. Germline V gene lookup returns CDR1 SGHRS and CDR2 YFSETQ. CDR3 sequence: CASSGSGAGANVLTF. The CDR3 nucleotides read TGCGCCAGCAGCGGCAGCGGGGCTGGGGCCAACGTCCTGACTTTC.

CDR3 loop: CATSRDFEDLMQGYTF. The CDR3 bases are TGTGCCACCAGCAGAGATTTCGAAGACCTTATGCAAGGCTACACCTTC. The gene calls are TRBV15 and TRBJ1-2, with D unresolved. There are 16 residues in the CDR3. Germline V CDR1 and CDR2: LNHNV, YYDKDF (reference sequence). V dropped 0 bases and J dropped 8 bases, with 19 bases sitting between them.

V usage is TRBV5-1 and J usage is TRBJ2-2; D remains ambiguous. V was cut by 1 base and J by 0 bases, with 7 bases left in between. The CDR3 spans 15 residues. CDR1 is SGHRS and CDR2 is YFSETQ in the germline V gene. DNA of the CDR3: TGCGCCAGCAGCTTGAGGACCACGAACACCGGGGAGCTGTTTTTT. Its translation is CASSLRTTNTGELFF. The whole variable domain, filled in from reference TRBV5-1 and TRBJ2-2, reads KAGVTQTPRYLIKTRGQQVTLSCSPISGHRSVSWYQQTPGQGLQFLFEYFSETQRNKGNFPGRFSGRQFSNSRSEMNVSTLELGDSALYLCASSLRTTNTGELFFGEGSRLTVL.

The count of this clone is one. The J gene is TRBJ2-5, the V gene TRBV7-3; a weak D match, TRBD1 (5 bases). CDR1 is SGHTA, CDR2 FQGTGA, per germline. Deletions cut 1 base from V and 5 bases from J, with 17 bases between. This CDR3 is 16 amino acids long. Written as DNA, the CDR3 is TGTGCCAGCAGCTTAATGGGCCAAGGGGCGCGGGAGACCCAGTACTTC. Protein sequence: CASSLMGQGARETQYF.

V gene TRBV7-2 combines with J gene TRBJ2-3; 8 bases are a match to TRBD1. Germline CDR1 reads SGHTA; CDR2 reads FQGNSA. This CDR3 spans 15 amino acids. J gave up 6 bases and V 5 bases, and 10 bases lay outside the gene matches. The CDR3, as DNA: TGTGCCAGCAGCCCCCAAGGACAGGGAATTGATACGCAGTATTTT. It encodes CASSPQGQGIDTQYF.

The V and J genes are TRBV5-8 and TRBJ1-1; 7 bases are shared with TRBD1. Germline V gene lookup returns CDR1 SGHTS and CDR2 YDEGEE. There are 15 residues in the CDR3. V was pared by 3 bases and J by 1 base, with 6 bases of the junction left unmatched. The DNA for the CDR3 is TGTGCCAGCAGCTGGGGGCCAGGGGGGAACACTGAAGCTTTCTTT. It translates to CASSWGPGGNTEAFF.

The chain recombines TRBV6-5 with TRBJ2-7, with D possibly being TRBD2 (6 bases). Trimming shortened V by 4 bases and J by 2 bases, and 12 bases separated the two germline ends. Germline assignment: CDR1 MNHEY and CDR2 SVGAGI. The CDR3 has 14 amino acids. CDR3 in amino acids: CASSSLAGPYEQYF. The CDR3 DNA follows: TGTGCCAGCAGTTCCCTGGCGGGGCCCTACGAGCAGTACTTC.

This clone was counted a few times. The rearrangement uses TRBV18 and TRBJ2-1; no clear D. Germline CDR1 is KGHSH and CDR2 is LQKENI. Trimming shortened V by 2 bases and J by 5 bases, and 4 bases separated the two germline ends. This CDR3 has 12 amino acids. Here the CDR3 reads CASSPADNEQFF. CDR3 sequence (DNA): TGTGCCAGCTCACCAGCCGACAATGAGCAGTTCTTC.